A selection of T cell receptor beta chains follows, all from one sample in a study of blood T cell repertoires in COVID-19. TCRdb's table, derived via immunoSEQ multiplex PCR, lists solely in-frame clones and lacks some. In the table there are some 250,000 clones, approximately 82% of which are singletons. The sequenced sample consisted of peripheral blood. The receptors were sampled from a young woman with acute or convalescent COVID-19. CDR3s include the opening cysteine and the closing phenylalanine or tryptophan. The order of the fields is clone size, V gene, J gene, D gene, CDR3 DNA, CDR3 protein. A D gene is named only where the DNA matches it firmly. The size field is filled for only some rows; it gives once, few, many or a size class.

>.|TRBV6-2/TRBV6-3|TRBJ2-7|TRBD2
TGTGCCAGCAGTTACGGGGAAGCGGGAGAGGGGCAGTACTTC
CASSYGEAGEGQYF
>.|TRBV7-8|TRBJ2-5|TRBD1
TGTGCCAGCAGCTTGGGACAGCAAGAGACCCAGTACTTC
CASSLGQQETQYF
>few|TRBV5-6|TRBJ1-1|.
TGTGCCAGCAGCCAACTCGCCCGTGGCACTGAAGCTTTCTTT
CASSQLARGTEAFF
>.|TRBV5-1|TRBJ2-3|TRBD1
TGCGCCAGCAGAAACACCGGGACAGAGAACACAGATACGCAGTATTTT
CASRNTGTENTDTQYF
>.|TRBV24-1|TRBJ1-2|.
TGTGCCACCGGACCTCAGGGTACCCAAGTTGGTGGCTACACCTTC
CATGPQGTQVGGYTF
>.|TRBV11-2|TRBJ2-7|.
TGTGCCAGCAGCTTAGTACGGGACGAGCAGTACTTC
CASSLVRDEQYF
>.|TRBV7-9|TRBJ2-3|.
TGTGCCAGCAGCTCCCAGACAACTAGCACAGATACGCAGTATTTT
CASSSQTTSTDTQYF
>.|TRBV27|TRBJ2-1|.
TGTGCCAGCAGTTTAAGCTTCCCCTACAATGAGCAGTTCTTC
CASSLSFPYNEQFF
>once|TRBV3-1/TRBV3-2|TRBJ1-2|.
TGTGCCAGCAGCCAAGAAGACAGCGCTAACTATGGCTACACCTTC
CASSQEDSANYGYTF
>.|TRBV6-5|TRBJ1-5|.
TGTGCCAGCAGTCCGGGGGGCTTGAGCAATCAGCCCCAGCATTTT
CASSPGGLSNQPQHF
>.|TRBV7-3|TRBJ2-1|TRBD1
TGTGCCAGCAGCTTATACGGGACAGAGGCCTACAATGAGCAGTTCTTC
CASSLYGTEAYNEQFF
>.|TRBV10-3|TRBJ2-7|.
TGTGCCATCAGTGCTCAGGGATACGAGCAGTACTTC
CAISAQGYEQYF
>.|TRBV7-2|TRBJ2-2|TRBD2
TGTGCCAGCAGCTACGGTAGCGGGGTAAACACCGGGGAGCTGTTTTTT
CASSYGSGVNTGELFF
>.|TRBV27|TRBJ1-6|.
TGTGCCAGCAGCCACGGGAGCTCCTATAATTCACCCCTCCACTTT
CASSHGSSYNSPLHF
>few|TRBV7-8|TRBJ2-2|.
TGTGCCAGCAGCTTGTCTGGTATGAGCCTCTACACCGGGGAGCTGTTTTTT
CASSLSGMSLYTGELFF